One sample yielded the 29 T cell receptor beta chains listed below, sequenced in a study of blood T cell repertoires in COVID-19. Produced via immunoSEQ multiplex PCR; TCRdb's table is partial and in-frame only. The repertoire holds about 230,000 clones, with more than 70% as singletons. Sequences were obtained from peripheral blood. The receptors come from a man aged 35-49 years with active or convalescent COVID-19.

The rearrangement uses TRBV28 and TRBJ2-5; tentatively, D is TRBD2 (5 bases). Looked up from germline, CDR1 is MDHEN and CDR2 is SYDVKM. This CDR3 spans 16 amino acids. The ends were cut back, 0 bases at V and 2 bases at J, with 13 bases in the middle. The CDR3 sequence: CASSLWSGLSQETQYF. As DNA, the CDR3 is TGTGCCAGCAGTTTATGGTCTGGACTCTCACAAGAGACCCAGTACTTC. Together with reference TRBV28 and TRBJ2-5, the CDR3 gives the full variable domain: DVKVTQSSRYLVKRTGEKVFLECVQDMDHENMFWYRQDPGLGLRLIYFSYDVKMKEKGDIPEGYSVSREKKERFSLILESASTNQTSMYLCASSLWSGLSQETQYFGPGTRLLVL.

The chain is built from TRBV7-2 and TRBJ2-4, with 7 positions matching TRBD2. The CDR3 runs 15 residues. V was pared by 1 base and J by 6 bases, with 6 bases of the junction left unmatched. Germline V gene sequence: CDR1 SGHTA, CDR2 FQGNSA. CDR3 DNA sequence: TGTGCCAGCAGCTTAGGGGCTAGCGGAGCAAACATTCAGTACTTC. This sequence encodes CASSLGASGANIQYF.

V gene TRBV15 combines with J gene TRBJ2-7; 9 bases align to TRBD2. After removal of 1 base from V and 4 bases from J, the junction contained 8 bases not matched to a gene. Germline-derived CDR1 and CDR2 are LNHNV and YYDKDF (reference sequence). CDR3 length equals 16 residues. The CDR3 nucleotides read TGTGCCACCAGCAGAGCTGGAGCTAGCGGGACTTACGAGCAGTACTTC. Its translation: CATSRAGASGTYEQYF. Based on the CDR3 plus reference TRBV15 and TRBJ2-7, the full variable domain is DAMVIQNPRYQVTQFGKPVTLSCSQTLNHNVMYWYQQKSSQAPKLLFHYYDKDFNNEADTPDNFQSRRPNTSFCFLDIRSPGLGDTAMYLCATSRAGASGTYEQYFGPGTRLTVT.

As for this clone: The junction and the germline gene differ at one end; a read error may be behind it. The V gene is TRBV7-7, the J gene TRBJ2-5; 13 bases line up with TRBD2. The CDR3 sequence is 17 residues long. CDR1 is SSHAT, CDR2 FNYEAQ, per germline (reference sequence). The CDR3 here is CASSLQRTSGSDETQYF. The CDR3 DNA reads as TGTGCTAGCAGCCTCCAACGGACTAGCGGGAGCGATGAGACCCAGTACTTC. The whole variable domain, filled in from reference TRBV7-7 and TRBJ2-5, reads GAGVSQSPRYKVTKRGQDVTLRCDPISSHATLYWYQQALGQGPEFLTYFNYEAQPDKSGLPSDRFSAERPEGSISTLTIQRTEQRDSAMYRCASSLQRTSGSDETQYFGPGTRLLVL.

The genes are TRBV7-9 and TRBJ1-1, with 7 bases matching TRBD1. Losses at the gene ends were 6 bases for V and 4 bases for J; bases not matched to a gene: 8. CDR1 and CDR2 (germline): SEHNR, FQNEAQ (reference sequence). There are 14 residues in the CDR3. The chain's CDR3 is CASSLAGGGTEAFF. CDR3 DNA: TGTGCCAGCAGTCTTGCAGGGGGTGGCACTGAAGCTTTCTTT.

Only a few counts were recorded for this clone. CDR3 DNA sequence: TGTGCCAGCAGTGAATACGGGGATGGCAGCTATGGCTACACCTTC. Its translation: CASSEYGDGSYGYTF. V is TRBV6-4 and J is TRBJ1-2; D gene unclear. V was trimmed by 3 bases and J by 4 bases, leaving 15 bases between them. The CDR3 totals 15 residues. Germline CDR1 MRHNA, CDR2 SNTAGT.

The chain uses TRBV7-6 and TRBJ1-6; 8 bases agree with TRBD1. The V and J ends lost 1 base and 8 bases, in that order; junction bases with no gene match: 4. The germline V gene has CDR1 SGHVS and CDR2 FNYEAQ. The CDR3 length is 15 residues. CDR3 amino acids: CASSLGQGIHSPLHF. DNA for the CDR3: TGTGCCAGCAGCTTAGGACAGGGGATACATTCACCCCTCCACTTT.

The chain has TRBV19 and TRBJ2-1, with TRBD2 matching over 10 bases. The germline V gene encodes CDR1 LNHDA and CDR2 SQIVND (reference sequence). The CDR3 runs 19 residues. The V and J ends lost 2 bases and 1 base, in that order; junction bases with no gene match: 11. The CDR3 sequence is CASSIKLAGSAGSYNEQFF. The CDR3 bases are TGTGCCAGTAGTATAAAACTAGCGGGAAGTGCGGGGTCCTACAATGAGCAGTTCTTC.

The gene calls are TRBV28 and TRBJ2-7; 8 nucleotides align to TRBD2. With V trimmed by 5 bases and J by 6 bases, 12 bases remained unmatched. This CDR3 region has 15 residues. Germline V gene data show CDR1 as MDHEN and CDR2 as SYDVKM. The chain's CDR3 is CASSPGAAGAGEQYF. The CDR3 DNA is TGTGCCAGCAGTCCCGGGGCAGCGGGAGCCGGCGAGCAGTACTTC.

Only a few counts were recorded for this clone. The CDR3 coding sequence is TGTGCCAGCAGACTCGGGACAGGGAACAGCTCCTATAATTCACCCCTCCACTTT. Translating it yields CASRLGTGNSSYNSPLHF. The genes are TRBV3-1 (or the pseudogene TRBV3-2) and TRBJ1-6, with 9 nucleotides matching TRBD1. The CDR3 has 18 residues. The V gene's germline CDR1 is LGHDT and CDR2 YNNKEL (reference sequence). V shed 6 bases, J shed 0 bases, and the junction held 9 bases outside the gene matches.

The chain has TRBV7-2 and TRBJ2-2; 10 nucleotides match TRBD1. The germline gives CDR1 SGHTA, CDR2 FQGNSA. The V gene end was trimmed by 10 bases and the J gene end by 6 bases; junction bases not matched to a gene: 14. The CDR3 is 16 residues long. The CDR3 bases are TGTGCCACCCAATCGGGACAGGGGTTGGTGGCCGGGGAGCTGTTTTTT. Its translation: CATQSGQGLVAGELFF.

J is TRBJ2-1 and V is TRBV5-1; 12 bases match TRBD2. CDR1 is SGHRS and CDR2 is YFSETQ in the germline V gene. With 4 bases clipped from V and 6 bases from J, the junction kept 8 bases outside the gene matches. This CDR3 is 16 amino acids long. CDR3 nucleotide sequence: TGCGCCAGCAGCCCCCAGACTAGCGGGAGTGTCAATGAGCAGTTCTTC. Translating gives CASSPQTSGSVNEQFF.

About this clone: Other DNA sequences in this specimen translate into the identical CDR3. The genes are TRBV5-1 and TRBJ1-4; D uncertain. The CDR3 contains 14 residues. V lost 0 bases and J 8 bases, leaving 11 bases between the germline ends. CDR1 is SGHRS and CDR2 is YFSETQ in the germline V gene. The CDR3 bases are TGCGCCAGCAGCTTGGCGAGGGAAGGCGAAAAACTGTTTTTT. As protein: CASSLAREGEKLFF.

The chain couples TRBV19 to TRBJ1-5, with D hard to call. CDR3 length equals 17 residues. Germline CDR1 is LNHDA and CDR2 is SQIVND (reference sequence). V was trimmed by 6 bases and J by 0 bases, leaving 18 bases between them. This chain's CDR3 is CASSPYGGGDSNQPQHF. As DNA, the CDR3 is TGTGCCAGTAGCCCATACGGTGGAGGTGATAGCAATCAGCCCCAGCATTTT.

This clone came up once. V gene TRBV19 combines with J gene TRBJ1-5; D gene unclear. Germline CDR1 is LNHDA and CDR2 is SQIVND (reference sequence). V was pared by 7 bases and J by 6 bases, with 25 bases between. This CDR3 has 17 amino acids. This CDR3 reads CASTPPEMRLFGQPQHF. As DNA, the CDR3 is TGTGCCAGTACCCCCCCCGAGATGCGGTTATTTGGTCAGCCCCAGCATTTT.

The rearrangement links TRBV6-2 or TRBV6-3 to TRBJ1-1; D is possibly TRBD1 (5 bases). There are 12 residues in the CDR3. V was clipped by 2 bases and J by 6 bases, with 7 bases between them. Per the germline V gene, CDR1 is MNHEY and CDR2 is SVGEGT. Written as DNA, the CDR3 is TGTGCCAGCAGTTACGTAGGGGCTGAAGCTTTCTTT. This codes for CASSYVGAEAFF.

V and J are TRBV6-5 and TRBJ2-1, with 13 bases identical to TRBD2. J gave up 9 bases and V 2 bases, and 7 bases lay outside the gene matches. This CDR3 comprises 16 residues. Looked up from germline, CDR1 is MNHEY and CDR2 is SVGAGI. CDR3 sequence reads: CASSYPGLAGDFEQFF. The CDR3 nucleotides read TGTGCCAGCAGTTACCCCGGACTAGCGGGGGATTTTGAGCAGTTCTTC.

V usage is TRBV3-1 (or the pseudogene TRBV3-2) and J usage is TRBJ1-1; the D gene is possibly TRBD1 (5 bases). This CDR3 is built from 13 residues. The germline V gene encodes CDR1 LGHDT and CDR2 YNNKEL (reference sequence). Trimming left V 7 bases short and J 5 bases short, with 14 bases between. DNA of the CDR3: TGTGCCAGCACCCGAACAGGAGAAACTGAAGCTTTCTTT. Protein: CASTRTGETEAFF.

In its sample, this clone was seen once. Here the CDR3 reads CASSLASGPYNEQFF. The CDR3 DNA is TGCGCCAGCAGCTTGGCTAGCGGACCCTACAATGAGCAGTTCTTC. The chain carries TRBV5-1 and TRBJ2-1; TRBD2 matches 7 bases. The germline gives CDR1 SGHRS, CDR2 YFSETQ. After removal of 0 bases from V and 2 bases from J, the junction contained 2 bases not matched to a gene. The CDR3 is made up of 15 amino acids.

The chain combines TRBV6-2 or TRBV6-3 with TRBJ1-2, with a tentative D call TRBD1 (6 bases). CDR1 is MNHEY and CDR2 is SVGEGT in the germline V gene. The CDR3 runs to 13 residues. V was trimmed by 6 bases and J by 9 bases, leaving 17 bases between them. DNA of the CDR3: TGTGCCAGCAGGCCTCGGCAGGGGAGTCGCTACACCTTC. This gives the protein CASRPRQGSRYTF.

The rearrangement joins TRBV10-3 to TRBJ1-3; no clear D gene. The V gene's germline CDR1 is ENHRY and CDR2 SYGVKD. The V and J ends lost 11 bases and 8 bases respectively, with 13 bases between them. The CDR3 consists of 11 residues. The CDR3 nucleotides are TGTGCCTCCCGGCTAGGTGACACCATATATTTT. It encodes CASRLGDTIYF.

The J gene is TRBJ2-7, the V gene TRBV5-1; TRBD2 agrees at 11 bases. CDR1 and CDR2 (germline): SGHRS, YFSETQ. The CDR3 covers 15 residues. J was trimmed by 4 bases and V by 5 bases; bases with no gene match: 8. The CDR3 protein is CASRPGTSGNYEQYF. The DNA for the CDR3 is TGCGCCAGCAGGCCCGGGACTAGCGGAAATTACGAGCAGTACTTC.

The chain joins TRBV6-5 to TRBJ2-1, with TRBD2 identical over 9 bases. The ends lost 7 bases at V and 8 bases at J; junction bases unmatched: 12. Germline V lookup: CDR1 MNHEY, CDR2 SVGAGI. This CDR3 comprises 15 residues. CDR3 nucleotide sequence: TGTGCCAGCAAACAAGCGGGGGGACTTTCCTATGAGCAGTTCTTC. Amino acid sequence: CASKQAGGLSYEQFF.

The rearrangement links TRBV5-1 to TRBJ1-1; TRBD1 might be the D (6 bases). Trimming shortened V by 5 bases and J by 0 bases, and 17 bases separated the two germline ends. CDR1 SGHRS and CDR2 YFSETQ come from the germline V gene. The CDR3 is 16 residues long. CDR3 amino acids: CASSSGIGDMNTEAFF. In DNA, the CDR3 is TGCGCCAGCAGTTCCGGGATCGGGGACATGAACACTGAAGCTTTCTTT.

The chain carries TRBV4-3 and TRBJ2-3, with D possibly matching TRBD2 (6 bases). The CDR3 is 16 residues long. The germline V gene has CDR1 LGHNA and CDR2 YSLEER. Deletions cut 0 bases from V and 7 bases from J, with 17 bases between. The CDR3 DNA follows: TGCGCCAGCAGCCAAGAGGAGCAAGCGGGTCTCAATACGCAGTATTTT. It yields the protein CASSQEEQAGLNTQYF.

The V and J genes are TRBV24-1 and TRBJ2-4; possibly TRBD1 for D (5 bases). V gave up 6 bases and J gave up 0 bases, with 8 bases separating them. The CDR3 consists of 14 residues. The germline V gene encodes CDR1 KGHDR and CDR2 SFDVKD. The chain's CDR3 is CATSNRTAKNIQYF. CDR3 sequence (DNA): TGTGCCACCAGTAACAGGACAGCCAAAAACATTCAGTACTTC.

The V call is TRBV3-1 (or the pseudogene TRBV3-2), the J call TRBJ2-5; TRBD2 agrees at 13 bases. The CDR3 runs to 14 residues. Looked up from germline, CDR1 is LGHDT and CDR2 is YNNKEL (reference sequence). Trimming at V came to 5 bases and at J to 7 bases, leaving 4 bases not matched to a gene. CDR3 sequence reads: CASSTSGGARTQYF. CDR3 DNA sequence: TGTGCCAGCAGCACTAGCGGGGGGGCTCGGACCCAGTACTTC.

The CDR3 is CASGSRGQNSPLHF. The CDR3 region has the DNA TGTGCCAGCGGATCTAGGGGACAGAACTCACCCCTCCACTTT. The chain is built from TRBV19 and TRBJ1-6; TRBD1 matches 7 bases. With 9 bases clipped from V and 10 bases from J, the junction kept 12 bases outside the gene matches. From germline, CDR1 is LNHDA and CDR2 SQIVND (reference sequence). The CDR3 covers 14 residues.

The V and J genes are TRBV7-9 and TRBJ2-7; tentative D call: TRBD2 (5 bases). CDR3 size: 14 residues. The germline gives CDR1 SEHNR, CDR2 FQNEAQ (reference sequence). V was cut by 5 bases and J by 3 bases, with 14 bases left in between. In DNA, the CDR3 is TGTGCCAGCAGCCCAGGACTCTTAAACTACGAGCAGTACTTC. Translated: CASSPGLLNYEQYF.